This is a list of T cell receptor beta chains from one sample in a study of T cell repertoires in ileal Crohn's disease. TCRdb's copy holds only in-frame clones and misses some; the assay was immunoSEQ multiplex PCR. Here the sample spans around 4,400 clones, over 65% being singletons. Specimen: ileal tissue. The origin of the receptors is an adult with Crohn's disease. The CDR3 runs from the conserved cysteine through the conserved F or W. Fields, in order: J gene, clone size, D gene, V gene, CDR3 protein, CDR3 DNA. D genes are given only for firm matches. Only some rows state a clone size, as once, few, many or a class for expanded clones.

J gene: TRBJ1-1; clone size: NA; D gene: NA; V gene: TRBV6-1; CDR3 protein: CASRSVAGNTEAFF; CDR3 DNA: TGTGCCAGCAGGTCTGTTGCAGGGAACACTGAAGCTTTCTTT
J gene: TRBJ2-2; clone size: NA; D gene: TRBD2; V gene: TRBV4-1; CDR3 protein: CASSLRLAGVTNTGELFF; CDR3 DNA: TGCGCCAGCAGCCTCAGACTAGCGGGAGTTACGAACACCGGGGAGCTGTTTTTT
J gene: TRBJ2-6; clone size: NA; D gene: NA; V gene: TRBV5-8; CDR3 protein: CASRRGTGANVLTF; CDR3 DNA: TGTGCCAGCAGAAGGGGAACTGGGGCCAACGTCCTGACTTTC
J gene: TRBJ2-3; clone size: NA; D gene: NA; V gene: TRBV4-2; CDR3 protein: CASSQDFLVRSGTQYF; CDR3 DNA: TGTGCCAGCAGCCAAGATTTTCTAGTGCGGAGTGGGACGCAGTATTTT
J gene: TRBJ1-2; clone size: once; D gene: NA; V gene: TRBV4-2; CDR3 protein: CASSLGQREGYTF; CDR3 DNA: TGTGCCAGCAGCCTTGGACAGCGAGAAGGCTACACCTTC
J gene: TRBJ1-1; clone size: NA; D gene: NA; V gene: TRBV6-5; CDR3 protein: CASRWSTGGGEAFF; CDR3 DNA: TGTGCCAGCAGGTGGTCGACAGGTGGGGGTGAAGCTTTCTTT
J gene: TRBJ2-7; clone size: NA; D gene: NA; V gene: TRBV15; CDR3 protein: CATSREQEPAYEQYF; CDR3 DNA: TGTGCCACCAGCAGAGAACAGGAGCCCGCCTACGAGCAGTACTTC
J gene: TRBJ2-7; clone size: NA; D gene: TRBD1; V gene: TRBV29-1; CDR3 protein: CSVMRDSSYEQYF; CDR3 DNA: TGCAGCGTTATGAGGGACAGCTCCTACGAGCAGTACTTC
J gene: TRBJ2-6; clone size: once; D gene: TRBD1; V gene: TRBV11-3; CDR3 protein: CASSLRGLDSGANVLTF; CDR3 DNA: TGTGCCAGCAGCTTAAGGGGGCTGGACTCTGGGGCCAACGTCCTGACTTTC
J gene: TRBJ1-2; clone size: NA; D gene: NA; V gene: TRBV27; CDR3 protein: CASSLTPRMSYGYTF; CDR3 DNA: TGTGCCAGCAGTTTGACCCCGCGGATGTCCTATGGCTACACCTTC
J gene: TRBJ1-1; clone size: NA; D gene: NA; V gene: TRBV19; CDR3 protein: CASSVGGTEAFF; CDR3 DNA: TGTGCCAGTAGTGTCGGGGGCACTGAAGCTTTCTTT
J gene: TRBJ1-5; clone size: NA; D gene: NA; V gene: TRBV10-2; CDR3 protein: CASRETAWGNQPQHF; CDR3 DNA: TGCGCCAGCAGGGAGACAGCTTGGGGCAATCAGCCCCAGCATTTT
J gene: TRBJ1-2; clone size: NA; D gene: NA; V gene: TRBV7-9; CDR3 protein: CASSFGGSLGYTF; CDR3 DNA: TGTGCCAGCAGCTTTGGAGGATCACTCGGCTACACCTTC
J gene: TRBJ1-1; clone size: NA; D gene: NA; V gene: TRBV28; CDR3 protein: CASSLTRQAGYRYMNTEAFF; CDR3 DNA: TGTGCCAGCAGTTTAACCCGCCAGGCAGGGTATAGATACATGAACACTGAAGCTTTCTTT
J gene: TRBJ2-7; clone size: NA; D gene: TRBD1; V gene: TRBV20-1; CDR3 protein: CSAQRTGTQYF; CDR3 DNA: TGCAGTGCCCAACGGACAGGGACGCAGTACTTC
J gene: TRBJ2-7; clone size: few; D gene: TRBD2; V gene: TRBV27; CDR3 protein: CASRPLAGRSYEQYF; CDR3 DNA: TGTGCCAGCAGACCTCTAGCGGGGAGGTCCTACGAGCAGTACTTC
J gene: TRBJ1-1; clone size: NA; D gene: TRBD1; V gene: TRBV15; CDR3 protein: CATSKGQMNTEAFF; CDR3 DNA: TGTGCCACCAGCAAGGGACAGATGAACACTGAAGCTTTCTTT
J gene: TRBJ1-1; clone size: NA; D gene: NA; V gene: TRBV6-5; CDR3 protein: CASRPRGSTEAFF; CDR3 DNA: TGTGCCAGCAGACCTCGGGGGTCTACTGAAGCTTTCTTT
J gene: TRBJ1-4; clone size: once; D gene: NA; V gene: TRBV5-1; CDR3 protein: CASSSFSDNEKLFF; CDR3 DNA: TGCGCCAGCAGCTCCTTTAGTGATAATGAAAAACTGTTTTTT
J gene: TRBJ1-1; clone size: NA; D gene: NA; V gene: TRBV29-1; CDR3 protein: CSVGVLGAFF; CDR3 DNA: TGCAGCGTTGGAGTACTTGGAGCTTTCTTT
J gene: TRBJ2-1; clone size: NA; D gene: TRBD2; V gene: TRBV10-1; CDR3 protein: CASRYKPGLATYNEQFF; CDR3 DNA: TGCGCCAGCAGGTACAAACCGGGACTAGCGACCTACAATGAGCAGTTCTTC
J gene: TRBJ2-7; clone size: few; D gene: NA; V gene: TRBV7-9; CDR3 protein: CASSLVDSLSSYEQYF; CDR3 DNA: TGTGCCAGCAGCTTAGTTGACAGCCTGAGCTCCTACGAGCAGTACTTC
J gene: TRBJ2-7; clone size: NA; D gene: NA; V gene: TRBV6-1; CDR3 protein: CASSEQAGYEQYF; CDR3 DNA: TGTGCCAGCAGTGAACAGGCAGGCTACGAGCAGTACTTC
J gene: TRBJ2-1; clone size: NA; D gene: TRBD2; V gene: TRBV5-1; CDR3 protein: CASSLGTSGFSSYNEQFF; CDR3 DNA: TGCGCCAGCAGCCTTGGGACTAGCGGGTTCAGCTCCTACAATGAGCAGTTCTTC
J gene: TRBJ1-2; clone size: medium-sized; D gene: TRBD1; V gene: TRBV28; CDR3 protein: CASSTVFGGQGLHYGYTF; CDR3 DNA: TGTGCCAGCAGTACGGTATTTGGGGGACAGGGTTTGCACTATGGCTACACCTTC
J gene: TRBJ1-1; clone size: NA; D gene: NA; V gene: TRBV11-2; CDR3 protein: CASSLAPQGGGAFF; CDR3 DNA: TGTGCCAGCAGCTTAGCCCCGCAGGGCGGGGGGGCTTTCTTT
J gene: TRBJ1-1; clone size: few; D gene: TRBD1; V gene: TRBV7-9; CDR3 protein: CASKGAWTEAFF; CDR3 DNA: TGTGCCAGCAAGGGGGCGTGGACTGAAGCTTTCTTT
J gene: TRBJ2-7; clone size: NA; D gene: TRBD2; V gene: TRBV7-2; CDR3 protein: CASSRGLAGGRSHEQYF; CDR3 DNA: TGTGCCAGCAGTAGAGGACTAGCGGGGGGGCGTAGCCACGAGCAGTACTTC
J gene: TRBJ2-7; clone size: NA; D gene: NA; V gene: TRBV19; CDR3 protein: CASSEPSKQSYEQYF; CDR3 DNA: TGTGCCAGTAGTGAACCCTCGAAACAGTCCTACGAGCAGTACTTC
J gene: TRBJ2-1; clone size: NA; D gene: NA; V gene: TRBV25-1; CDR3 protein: CASSGLDGVYYNEQFF; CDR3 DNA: TGTGCCAGCAGTGGCCTAGACGGGGTATACTACAATGAGCAGTTCTTC
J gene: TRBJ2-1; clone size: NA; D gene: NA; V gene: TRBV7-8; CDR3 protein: CASSPPPGYNEQFF; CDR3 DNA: TGTGCCAGCAGCCCCCCCCCGGGGTACAATGAGCAGTTCTTC
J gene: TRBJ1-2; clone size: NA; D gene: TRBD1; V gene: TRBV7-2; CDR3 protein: CASSLRGDYGYTF; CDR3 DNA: TGTGCCAGCAGCCTCAGGGGGGACTATGGCTACACCTTC
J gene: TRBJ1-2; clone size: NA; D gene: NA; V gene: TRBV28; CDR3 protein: CASSLWGLGYTF; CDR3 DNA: TGTGCCAGCAGTTTATGGGGGCTTGGCTACACCTTC
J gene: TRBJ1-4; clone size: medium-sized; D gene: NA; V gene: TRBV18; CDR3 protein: CASSQSTGSTNEKLFF; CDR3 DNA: TGTGCCAGCTCGCAGTCAACCGGGTCGACTAATGAAAAACTGTTTTTT
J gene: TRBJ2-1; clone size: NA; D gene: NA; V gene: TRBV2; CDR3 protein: CASSVINEQFF; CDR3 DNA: TGTGCCAGCAGTGTTATTAATGAGCAGTTCTTC
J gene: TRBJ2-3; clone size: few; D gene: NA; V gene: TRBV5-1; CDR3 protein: CASSDGQGWPDTQYF; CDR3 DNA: TGCGCCAGCAGCGATGGGCAGGGGTGGCCAGATACGCAGTATTTT
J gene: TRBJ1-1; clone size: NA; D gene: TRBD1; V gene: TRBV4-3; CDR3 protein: CASSQAGQGGTEAFF; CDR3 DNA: TGCGCCAGCAGCCAAGCGGGACAGGGAGGGACTGAAGCTTTCTTT
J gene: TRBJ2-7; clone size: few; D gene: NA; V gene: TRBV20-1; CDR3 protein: CSAPKTGEQYF; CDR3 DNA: TGCAGTGCCCCCAAGACGGGGGAGCAGTACTTC
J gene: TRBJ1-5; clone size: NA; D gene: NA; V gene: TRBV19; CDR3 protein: CASMAGNQPQHF; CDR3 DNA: TGTGCCAGTATGGCGGGCAATCAGCCCCAGCATTTT
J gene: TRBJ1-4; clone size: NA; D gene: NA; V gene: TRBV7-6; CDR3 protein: CASSLAPTGGVGATNEKLFF; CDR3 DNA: TGTGCCAGCAGCTTAGCGCCCACGGGAGGGGTAGGAGCAACTAATGAAAAACTGTTTTTT
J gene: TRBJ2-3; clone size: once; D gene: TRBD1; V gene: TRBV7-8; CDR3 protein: CASSVPGGDTQYF; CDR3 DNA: TGTGCCAGCAGCGTTCCAGGGGGCGATACGCAGTATTTT
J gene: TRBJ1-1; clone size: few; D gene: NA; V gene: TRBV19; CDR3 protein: CASSINRRNTEAFF; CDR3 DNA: TGTGCCAGTAGTATAAACAGGAGGAACACTGAAGCTTTCTTT
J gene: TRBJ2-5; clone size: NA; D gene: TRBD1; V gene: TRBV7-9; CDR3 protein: CASSIGTAQETQYF; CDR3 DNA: TGTGCCAGCAGCATCGGGACAGCCCAAGAGACCCAGTACTTC
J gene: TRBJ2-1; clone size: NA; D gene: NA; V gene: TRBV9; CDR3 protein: CASSVARVSSYNEQFF; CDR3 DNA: TGTGCCAGCAGCGTAGCTAGAGTGAGCTCCTACAATGAGCAGTTCTTC
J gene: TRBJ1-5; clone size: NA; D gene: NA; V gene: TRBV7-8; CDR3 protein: CASSRSNQPQHF; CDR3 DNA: TGTGCCAGCAGTCGTAGCAATCAGCCCCAGCATTTT
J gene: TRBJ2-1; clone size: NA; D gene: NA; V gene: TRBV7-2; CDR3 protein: CASSLTGRNEQFF; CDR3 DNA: TGTGCCAGCAGCTTAACAGGGCGGAATGAGCAGTTCTTC
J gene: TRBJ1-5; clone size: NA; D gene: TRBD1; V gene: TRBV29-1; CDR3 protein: CSVVTGNQPQHF; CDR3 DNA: TGCAGCGTTGTGACAGGGAATCAGCCCCAGCATTTT
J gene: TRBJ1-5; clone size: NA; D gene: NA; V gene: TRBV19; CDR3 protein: CASTPQMGQNQPQHF; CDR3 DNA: TGTGCCAGTACACCCCAAATGGGGCAGAATCAGCCCCAGCATTTT
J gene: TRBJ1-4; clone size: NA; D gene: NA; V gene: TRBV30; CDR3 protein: CAWTLGGFGEKLFF; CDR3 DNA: TGTGCCTGGACCTTGGGAGGGTTTGGCGAAAAACTGTTTTTT
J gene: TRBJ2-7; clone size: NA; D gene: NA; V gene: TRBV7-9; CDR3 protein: CASSRVHPEQYF; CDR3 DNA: TGTGCCAGCAGCCGAGTGCACCCTGAGCAGTACTTC
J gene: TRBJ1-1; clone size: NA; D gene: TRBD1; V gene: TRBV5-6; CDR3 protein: CASSRKGDRIEAFF; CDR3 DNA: TGTGCCAGCAGCCGCAAGGGGGACAGGATCGAAGCTTTCTTT
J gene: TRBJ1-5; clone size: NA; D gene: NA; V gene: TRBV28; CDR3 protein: CASSSFKRGLNQPQHF; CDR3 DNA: TGTGCCAGCAGCTCCTTTAAGAGGGGACTCAATCAGCCCCAGCATTTT
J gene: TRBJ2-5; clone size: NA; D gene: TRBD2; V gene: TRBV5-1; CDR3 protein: CASSPGTSGNQETQYF; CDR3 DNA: TGCGCCAGCAGCCCCGGGACTAGCGGAAACCAAGAGACCCAGTACTTC
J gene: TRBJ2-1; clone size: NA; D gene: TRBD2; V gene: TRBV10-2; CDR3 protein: CASRMGLAGTNNEQFF; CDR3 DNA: TGCGCCAGCAGGATGGGACTAGCGGGAACGAACAATGAGCAGTTCTTC
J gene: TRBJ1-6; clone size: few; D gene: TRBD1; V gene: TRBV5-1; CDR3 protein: CASSFSPGGGAARPLHF; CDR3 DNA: TGCGCCAGCAGCTTTTCGCCCGGAGGGGGCGCCGCTCGGCCCCTCCACTTT
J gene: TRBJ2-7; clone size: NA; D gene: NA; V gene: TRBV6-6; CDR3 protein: CASFAGVYDEQYF; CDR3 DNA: TGTGCCAGTTTCGCAGGGGTTTACGACGAGCAGTACTTC